A single sample is the source of the 27 T cell receptor beta chains below, sequenced in a study of cytomegalovirus exposure and HLA in healthy donors. It was with 60 Vbeta and 13 Jbeta primers that the PCR ran. The protocol was immunoSEQ multiplex PCR, while the TCRdb copy is restricted to in-frame clones and leaves out a portion. The sample records some 200,000 clones, approximately 80% being singletons. Input material: PBMCs. Receptors originate from a female donor in good health and CMV-seronegative.

This clone came up a few times. The chain links TRBV27 to TRBJ2-1; D might be TRBD2 (6 bases). Looked up from germline, CDR1 is MNHEY and CDR2 is SMNVEV (reference sequence). This CDR3 comprises 15 residues. V lost 8 bases to trimming and J lost 0 bases, with 14 bases between them. CDR3: CASGYIGGSYNEQFF. CDR3 bases: TGTGCCAGCGGGTACATCGGGGGCTCCTACAATGAGCAGTTCTTC.

This clone has only a few counts. The gene calls are TRBV18 and TRBJ2-7; 7 nucleotides line up with TRBD1. Germline lookup yields CDR1 KGHSH and CDR2 LQKENI. V was clipped by 6 bases and J by 1 base; unmatched bases: 12. This CDR3 spans 16 amino acids. The CDR3, as DNA: TGTGCCAGCTCTCCTCCTCCGGGACAGAGATCCTACGAGCAGTACTTC. Protein sequence: CASSPPPGQRSYEQYF. The whole variable domain, remainder taken from reference TRBV18 and TRBJ2-7, is NAGVMQNPRHLVRRRGQEARLRCSPMKGHSHVYWYRQLPEEGLKFMVYLQKENIIDESGMPKERFSAEFPKEGPSILRIQQVVRGDSAAYFCASSPPPGQRSYEQYFGPGTRLTVT.

This chain connects TRBV14 to TRBJ2-6; no clear D. V lost 4 bases, J lost 0 bases, and 10 bases lay in between. This CDR3 spans 16 amino acids. Germline CDR1 reads SGHDN; CDR2 reads FVKESK. The DNA for the CDR3 is TGTGCCAGCAGCCTCTATCGGTCCTCTGGGGCCAACGTCCTGACTTTC. Translated, it gives CASSLYRSSGANVLTF. Using reference TRBV14 and TRBJ2-6 for the parts outside the CDR3, the full variable domain is EAGVTQFPSHSVIEKGQTVTLRCDPISGHDNLYWYRRVMGKEIKFLLHFVKESKQDESGMPNNRFLAERTGGTYSTLKVQPAELEDSGVYFCASSLYRSSGANVLTFGAGSRLTVL.

The chain's CDR3 is CASSLTSRGGADTQYF. As DNA, the CDR3 is TGCGCCAGCAGCTTGACGTCTCGGGGGGGCGCAGATACGCAGTATTTT. The genes are TRBV5-1 and TRBJ2-3; TRBD2 agrees at 8 bases. The junction had 8 bases not matched to a gene; V was cut back by 1 base and J by 4 bases. The CDR3 consists of 16 residues. Germline values: CDR1 SGHRS, CDR2 YFSETQ.

There are a few counts of this clone. The V gene is TRBV4-2, the J gene TRBJ2-5; D is undetermined. Germline V gene lookup returns CDR1 LGHNA and CDR2 YNFKEQ. This CDR3 has 12 amino acids. V lost 0 bases to trimming and J lost 3 bases, with 2 bases between them. CDR3 amino acids: CASSQDKETQYF. In DNA, the CDR3 is TGTGCCAGCAGCCAAGACAAAGAGACCCAGTACTTC.

The rearrangement links TRBV7-3 to TRBJ2-2; D ambiguous. Germline CDR1 SGHTA, CDR2 FQGTGA. The CDR3 covers 14 residues. V was clipped by 5 bases and J by 7 bases, with 14 bases between them. The CDR3 region is CASSHLRSSGELFF. The CDR3 DNA reads TGTGCCAGCAGCCACCTCCGGAGTAGCGGGGAGCTGTTTTTT.

The sample holds one count of this clone. The V gene is TRBV4-1, the J gene TRBJ2-1; 7 bases match TRBD2. The CDR3 spans 16 residues. CDR1 is MGHRA and CDR2 is YSYEKL in the germline V gene. V shed 1 base and J 3 bases; nucleotides not matched to a gene: 6. Written as DNA, the CDR3 is TGCGCCAGCAGCCAAGGGACTAGGACTAGCTACAATGAGCAGTTCTTC. It translates to CASSQGTRTSYNEQFF.

The chain combines TRBV5-4 with TRBJ1-2; no firm D call. V dropped 6 bases and J dropped 5 bases, with 20 bases sitting between them. Germline lookup yields CDR1 SGHNT and CDR2 YYREEE (reference sequence). The CDR3 loop spans 15 amino acids. DNA for the CDR3: TGTGCCAGCAAAGCCGGAGGAGGAAGGGCTTATGGCTACACCTTC. Translating it yields CASKAGGGRAYGYTF.

The rearrangement links TRBV7-9 to TRBJ1-2; D unresolved. Germline V gives CDR1 SEHNR, CDR2 FQNEAQ (reference sequence). Trimming stripped 3 bases from V and 2 bases from J, with 10 bases between. The CDR3 runs 14 residues. The DNA for the CDR3 is TGTGCCAGCAGCTTCCCCGGAGGGAACTATGGCTACACCTTC. As protein: CASSFPGGNYGYTF.

The genes are TRBV5-4 and TRBJ1-2; 12 nucleotides agree with TRBD1. There are 16 residues in the CDR3. Germline CDR1 reads SGHNT; CDR2 reads YYREEE (reference sequence). Unmatched junction bases numbered 12, after V lost 4 bases and J lost 8 bases. The CDR3 sequence is CASSPPGQGARLGYTF. The DNA for the CDR3 is TGTGCCAGCAGCCCCCCGGGACAGGGGGCGCGACTGGGCTACACCTTC. Variable domain in full (rest from reference TRBV5-4 and TRBJ1-2): ETGVTQSPTHLIKTRGQQVTLRCSSQSGHNTVSWYQQALGQGPQFIFQYYREEENGRGNFPPRFSGLQFPNYSSELNVNALELDDSALYLCASSPPGQGARLGYTFGSGTRLTVV.

The chain is built from TRBV19 and TRBJ1-2; D not certain. The V end lost 1 base, the J end lost 8 bases, and 14 bases lay between the germline ends. The CDR3 length is 14 residues. In germline, CDR1 is LNHDA, CDR2 SQIVND (reference sequence). CDR3 DNA: TGTGCCAGTAGTATAGCCACCCCGGCGGGCGGCTACACCTTC. Its protein is CASSIATPAGGYTF.

This rearrangement joins TRBV10-3 to TRBJ2-2; 7 positions match TRBD1. CDR3 size: 17 residues. CDR1 ENHRY and CDR2 SYGVKD come from the germline V gene. Losses at the gene ends were 0 bases for V and 0 bases for J; bases not matched to a gene: 4. This CDR3 is CAISESQGEPNTGELFF. The DNA of the CDR3 is TGTGCCATCAGTGAGTCGCAGGGGGAACCGAACACCGGGGAGCTGTTTTTT.

In its sample, this clone was seen once. This chain uses TRBV5-1 with TRBJ2-2; D not certain. The germline V gene has CDR1 SGHRS and CDR2 YFSETQ. V shed 4 bases and J shed 1 base, with 11 bases lying between them. This CDR3 spans 15 amino acids. CDR3 sequence (DNA): TGCGCCAGCAGCCCAACAAGTGGGAACACCGGGGAGCTGTTTTTT. Translating it yields CASSPTSGNTGELFF.

The rearrangement uses TRBV27 and TRBJ2-7; D remains ambiguous. V was pared by 6 bases and J by 4 bases, with 16 bases between. CDR1 and CDR2 (germline): MNHEY, SMNVEV (reference sequence). CDR3 length: 14 amino acids. CDR3 region: CASRPLGERYEQYF. The CDR3 DNA sequence: TGTGCCAGCAGGCCGCTGGGTGAGAGGTACGAGCAGTACTTC.

The chain combines TRBV6-8 with TRBJ1-1, with D tentatively TRBD1 (6 bases). The CDR3 has 13 residues. V was clipped by 7 bases and J by 7 bases, with 16 bases between them. Germline CDR1 is MNHGY and CDR2 is SAAAGT. CDR3 in DNA: TGTGCCAGCACCCCAGACAGGACTTTTGAAGCTTTCTTT. This encodes CASTPDRTFEAFF.

The rearrangement joins TRBV2 to TRBJ1-6; D gene unclear. The CDR3 contains 12 residues. From germline, CDR1 is SNHLY and CDR2 FYNNEI. With 8 bases removed from V and 9 bases from J, the gap between germline ends came to 11 bases. The CDR3 spells CASHRAFSPLHF. CDR3 DNA: TGTGCCAGCCATCGAGCCTTTTCACCCCTCCACTTT. Looking up the rest from reference TRBV2 and TRBJ1-6 gives the full variable domain: EPEVTQTPSHQVTQMGQEVILRCVPISNHLYFYWYRQILGQKVEFLVSFYNNEISEKSEIFDDQFSVERPDGSNFTLKIRSTKLEDSAMYFCASHRAFSPLHFGNGTRLTVT.

This sequence joins TRBV21-1 and TRBJ1-2; the DNA was not used to check the table's D call, TRBD1. TRBV21-1 is deemed a pseudogene. This CDR3 spans 18 amino acids. This chain's CDR3 is CASSKWLNRGLPNYGYTF. For the CDR3, the DNA is TGTGCCAGCAGCAAATGGCTGAACAGGGGGTTGCCTAACTATGGCTACACCTTC.

The chain recombines TRBV18 with TRBJ2-3; D may be TRBD1 (6 bases). The V and J ends lost 1 base and 6 bases respectively, with 8 bases between them. Per germline, CDR1 KGHSH and CDR2 LQKENI. CDR3 length: 13 residues. The CDR3 here is CASSPQQGDTQYF. The CDR3 nucleotides are TGTGCCAGCTCACCACAACAGGGTGATACGCAGTATTTT.

The chain joins TRBV6-1 to TRBJ2-7; 8 positions agree with TRBD1. The CDR3 contains 13 residues. Germline V gene lookup returns CDR1 MNHNS and CDR2 SASEGT. After removal of 7 bases from V and 2 bases from J, the junction contained 4 bases not matched to a gene. CDR3 DNA: TGTGCCAGCAAAGGGACAGGACCCTACGAGCAGTACTTC. Its translation is CASKGTGPYEQYF.

This clone was seen only a few times. The rearrangement uses TRBV19 and TRBJ2-7; 7 bases fit TRBD1. CDR1 and CDR2 (germline): LNHDA, SQIVND (reference sequence). J gave up 3 bases and V 5 bases, and 7 bases lay outside the gene matches. The CDR3 extends over 14 amino acids. CDR3 sequence: CASSLAGGDYEQYF. In DNA form, the CDR3 reads TGTGCCAGTAGTCTGGCAGGGGGAGACTACGAGCAGTACTTC.

The chain recombines TRBV18 with TRBJ1-1; 7 nucleotides agree with TRBD1. Germline CDR1 KGHSH, CDR2 LQKENI. The CDR3 totals 14 residues. The V gene end was trimmed by 3 bases and the J gene end by 1 base; junction bases not matched to a gene: 2. The CDR3 sequence is CASSPGTENTEAFF. The CDR3 nucleotides read TGTGCCAGCTCACCGGGGACAGAGAACACTGAAGCTTTCTTT.

This CDR3 is CASSFNYNEQFF. The CDR3 coding sequence is TGTGCCAGCAGCTTTAACTACAATGAGCAGTTCTTC. The gene calls are TRBV7-3 and TRBJ2-1; no definite D call. V was trimmed by 3 bases and J by 3 bases, leaving 3 bases between them. Germline CDR1 SGHTA, CDR2 FQGTGA. CDR3 length equals 12 residues.

This chain joins TRBV4-2 and TRBJ2-2, with a weak D call TRBD2 (6 bases). The CDR3 length is 15 residues. V was clipped by 0 bases and J by 5 bases, with 10 bases between them. Germline V CDR1 and CDR2: LGHNA, YNFKEQ. As DNA, the CDR3 is TGTGCCAGCAGCCAAGATCTTGGGGGGACCGGGGAGCTGTTTTTT. The encoded protein is CASSQDLGGTGELFF.

The chain has TRBV29-1 and TRBJ2-1; tentative D call: TRBD2 (7 bases). Germline CDR1 SQVTM, CDR2 ANQGSEA. Between the trimmed V and J ends, which lost 3 bases and 7 bases, there was a span of 16 bases. The CDR3 runs to 14 residues. CDR3 bases: TGCAGCGTTGATCTCCGGGGGGCGGGTAATGAGCAGTTCTTC. It encodes CSVDLRGAGNEQFF.

The chain employs TRBV2 and TRBJ2-5; D perhaps matches TRBD1 (6 bases). CDR1 SNHLY and CDR2 FYNNEI come from the germline V gene. The CDR3 extends over 14 amino acids. With 6 bases removed from V and 5 bases from J, the gap between germline ends came to 16 bases. The CDR3 sequence is CASSGAQGGETQYF. CDR3 sequence (DNA): TGTGCCAGCAGCGGGGCACAGGGCGGGGAGACCCAGTACTTC.

The rearrangement joins TRBV28 to TRBJ2-4; 7 bases fit TRBD2. The trim removed 6 bases at V and 3 bases at J, leaving 8 bases unmatched. Germline CDR1 and CDR2: MDHEN and SYDVKM. The length of the CDR3 is 15 residues. The CDR3 bases are TGTGCCAGCAGCCCATTGGGGGAGGGCAAAAACATTCAGTACTTC. Its protein is CASSPLGEGKNIQYF.

The chain carries TRBV6-1 and TRBJ2-5; TRBD2 matches at 8 bases. This CDR3 has 12 residues. Germline lookup yields CDR1 MNHNS and CDR2 SASEGT. With 6 bases clipped from V and 10 bases from J, the junction kept 7 bases outside the gene matches. In DNA form, the CDR3 reads TGTGCCAGCAGACCGGGCGGGGGGATCCAGTACTTC. Its translation is CASRPGGGIQYF.